One sample yielded the 32 T cell receptor beta chains listed below, sequenced in a study of Ad26.COV2.S vaccination and SARS-CoV-2 variants. Only in-frame clones appear in the TCRdb table, and some are missing; sequencing was by immunoSEQ multiplex PCR. The sample consists of around 270,000 clones, 70% to 90% of them appearing once. Noted treatment: around 19 received Ad26.COV2.S at low or high dose, single or two shots; roughly five received placebo; per-sample allocation not given. Sampling occurred on day 63 after the first vaccine or placebo injection. The input for sequencing was peripheral blood, taken in a trial of Ad26.COV2.S vaccine versus placebo. Receptors were obtained from a person aged 18 to 65 who received the Ad26.COV2.S COVID-19 vaccine or a placebo.

The rearrangement joins TRBV19 to TRBJ1-2, with D maybe TRBD1 (6 bases). Germline-derived CDR1 and CDR2 are LNHDA and SQIVND (reference sequence). CDR3 length: 15 residues. V gave up 4 bases and J gave up 4 bases, with 16 bases separating them. CDR3 residues: CASSSGQYQIYGYTF. CDR3 DNA: TGTGCCAGTAGTAGTGGACAGTACCAAATCTATGGCTACACCTTC.

The chain is built from TRBV5-1 and TRBJ2-2; TRBD1 matches at 7 bases. The CDR3 is made up of 15 amino acids. J was trimmed by 4 bases and V by 9 bases; bases with no gene match: 12. Germline V gene lookup returns CDR1 SGHRS and CDR2 YFSETQ. In DNA, the CDR3 is TGCGCCACCGGAAAGGGGGCAGGTGGCACCGGGGAGCTGTTTTTT. It specifies CATGKGAGGTGELFF.

The chain recombines TRBV7-2 with TRBJ2-2, with a possible D match to TRBD1 (6 bases). Germline lookup yields CDR1 SGHTA and CDR2 FQGNSA. The CDR3 has 15 amino acids. Trimming pared 1 base from V and 3 bases from J, leaving 9 bases between. Here the CDR3 reads CASSLGTDHTGELFF. The CDR3 coding sequence is TGTGCCAGCAGCTTAGGGACAGATCACACCGGGGAGCTGTTTTTT.

In nucleotides, the CDR3 is TGTGCCAGCAGCTTGGATTGGGGAGGTAGGACTGAAGCTTTCTTT. This translates into CASSLDWGGRTEAFF. The chain recombines TRBV5-4 with TRBJ1-1; D not resolved. Trimming left V 0 bases short and J 5 bases short, with 14 bases between. The CDR3 runs to 15 residues. Germline V gives CDR1 SGHNT, CDR2 YYREEE (reference sequence).

CDR3 in DNA: TGTGCCAGCAGTGTACAGGGGGCGACTGAAGCTTTCTTT. This encodes CASSVQGATEAFF. This sequence joins TRBV2 and TRBJ1-1; 9 bases map to TRBD1. This CDR3 contains 13 residues. CDR1 is SNHLY, CDR2 FYNNEI, per germline. With V trimmed by 4 bases and J by 5 bases, 2 bases remained unmatched.

J is TRBJ2-1 and V is TRBV27, with 8 positions matching TRBD2. V dropped 5 bases and J dropped 8; count of bases not matched to a gene: 14. CDR3 size: 16 residues. Germline V gene lookup returns CDR1 MNHEY and CDR2 SMNVEV (reference sequence). CDR3 amino acids: CASSVGLGLGMDEQFF. DNA of the CDR3: TGTGCCAGCAGTGTGGGGTTGGGACTAGGGATGGATGAGCAGTTCTTC.

With respect to this clone: Other nucleotide sequences from this sample produce the same CDR3. The chain joins TRBV5-6 to TRBJ2-2; tentatively, D is TRBD2 (6 bases). The CDR3 covers 17 residues. Germline CDR1 and CDR2: SGHDT and YYEEEE. The germline V and J ends were trimmed by 4 bases and 1 base, with 17 bases remaining between them. CDR3 amino acids: CASSPPWSGLNTGELFF. In nucleotides, the CDR3 is TGTGCCAGCAGCCCCCCGTGGAGCGGGCTGAACACCGGGGAGCTGTTTTTT.

The V and J genes are TRBV29-1 and TRBJ1-2, with TRBD1 matching over 10 bases. This CDR3 is built from 13 residues. The trim removed 2 bases at V and 5 bases at J, leaving 2 bases unmatched. Per germline, CDR1 SQVTM and CDR2 ANQGSEA. For the CDR3, the DNA is TGCAGCGTTGAAAGGGACAGGGGATATGGCTACACCTTC. The encoded protein is CSVERDRGYGYTF.

This clone was seen just once. This rearrangement joins TRBV30 to TRBJ2-7; tentatively, D is TRBD1 or TRBD2 (5 bases each). Deletions cut 0 bases from V and 5 bases from J, with 14 bases between. CDR1 is GTSNPN, CDR2 SVGIG, per germline (reference sequence). This CDR3 has 14 residues. The CDR3 here is CAWSVGQGANEQYV. CDR3 nucleotides: TGTGCCTGGAGTGTGGGGCAGGGAGCCAACGAGCAGTACGTC.

This rearrangement joins TRBV2 to TRBJ2-3; D unclear. The V end lost 3 bases, the J end lost 11 bases, and 12 bases lay between the germline ends. The CDR3 contains 12 residues. In germline, CDR1 is SNHLY, CDR2 FYNNEI. The CDR3 nucleotides are TGTGCCAGCAGTGACAGTATCTCGAGGCAGTATTTT. This gives the protein CASSDSISRQYF.

V usage is TRBV7-3 and J usage is TRBJ2-3; D may match TRBD1 or TRBD2 (5 bases each). The V gene lost 5 bases and the J gene lost 3 bases, with 9 bases spanning the gap. CDR1 and CDR2 (germline): SGHTA, FQGTGA. The length of the CDR3 is 13 residues. This chain's CDR3 is CASSKWGTDTQYF. Here the CDR3 DNA reads TGTGCCAGCAGCAAATGGGGGACAGATACGCAGTATTTT.

The rearrangement links TRBV9 to TRBJ2-6; D unresolved. The V and J ends lost 0 bases and 4 bases respectively, with 8 bases between them. The CDR3 has 15 amino acids. Germline V gene lookup returns CDR1 SGDLS and CDR2 YYNGEE. CDR3 nucleotide sequence: TGTGCCAGCAGCGTAGGTACTACAGGGGCCAACGTCCTGACTTTC. This codes for CASSVGTTGANVLTF. Based on the CDR3 plus reference TRBV9 and TRBJ2-6, the full variable domain is DSGVTQTPKHLITATGQRVTLRCSPRSGDLSVYWYQQSLDQGLQFLIQYYNGEERAKGNILERFSAQQFPDLHSELNLSSLELGDSALYFCASSVGTTGANVLTFGAGSRLTVL.

The rearrangement joins TRBV18 to TRBJ1-1; the match to TRBD1 covers 9 bases. V shed 4 bases and J 7 bases; nucleotides not matched to a gene: 10. Germline CDR1 and CDR2: KGHSH and LQKENI. There are 15 residues in the CDR3. CDR3 bases: TGTGCCAGCTCACAGAGCCGGGACAGGGAGGGTGAAGCTTTCTTT. Its protein product is CASSQSRDREGEAFF.

The CDR3 region has the DNA TGTGCCAGCAGCCAAGGAGAGACCGGGGAGCTGTTTTTT. Protein: CASSQGETGELFF. The chain recombines TRBV4-2 with TRBJ2-2, with no clear D. Looked up from germline, CDR1 is LGHNA and CDR2 is YNFKEQ. The CDR3 runs to 13 residues. Deletions cut 1 base from V and 5 bases from J, with 5 bases between.

J is TRBJ2-5 and V is TRBV4-1, with D hard to call. V lost 4 bases and J lost 2, with 11 bases in between. The CDR3 spans 14 residues. Germline CDR1 is MGHRA and CDR2 is YSYEKL. The CDR3, as DNA: TGCGCCAGCAGCCTCACCAGACTGCAAGAGACCCAGTACTTC. As protein: CASSLTRLQETQYF.

The V call is TRBV10-1, the J call TRBJ2-7; 7 nucleotides line up with TRBD1. CDR1 and CDR2 (germline): WNHNN, SYGVQD (reference sequence). The CDR3 spans 14 residues. V gave up 2 bases and J gave up 6 bases; unmatched junction bases: 7. CDR3 nucleotides: TGCGCCAGCAGTGAGCCATATCACAGGGGCGAGCAGTACGTC. This encodes CASSEPYHRGEQYV.

The chain joins TRBV9 to TRBJ2-5; D may be TRBD1 (5 bases). CDR1 is SGDLS, CDR2 YYNGEE, per germline. The germline V and J ends were trimmed by 4 bases and 1 base, with 8 bases remaining between them. The CDR3 runs to 13 residues. In DNA form, the CDR3 reads TGTGCCAGCAGCCCGACAGTCCAAGAGACCCAGTACTTC. Translating it yields CASSPTVQETQYF.

The gene calls are TRBV9 and TRBJ1-2; 11 nucleotides agree with TRBD1. CDR1 and CDR2 from the germline V gene are SGDLS and YYNGEE. The V segment lost 4 bases and the J segment 3 bases; nucleotides outside the gene matches: 5. The length of the CDR3 is 15 residues. CDR3 sequence: CASSSRTGGDYGYTF. CDR3 nucleotide sequence: TGTGCCAGCAGCTCTCGGACAGGGGGCGACTATGGCTACACCTTC.

This clone was seen a single time. The chain employs TRBV6-5 and TRBJ1-5, with 7 bases matching TRBD1. V shed 5 bases and J 4 bases; nucleotides not matched to a gene: 5. CDR1 MNHEY and CDR2 SVGAGI come from the germline V gene. The CDR3 covers 14 residues. CDR3 DNA: TGTGCCAGCAGTCTCGGACAGGCTAATCAGCCCCAGCATTTT. Its translation is CASSLGQANQPQHF.

The V gene is TRBV5-1, the J gene TRBJ2-7; D unclear. The CDR3 has 13 residues. CDR1 and CDR2 (germline): SGHRS, YFSETQ. V was pared by 1 base and J by 6 bases, with 11 bases between. The CDR3 nucleotides are TGCGCCAGCAGCTTGCAAGGCATCTCCGAGCAGTACTTC. Translated: CASSLQGISEQYF.

This clone was detected only once. This chain uses TRBV6-5 with TRBJ2-5; tentative D call: TRBD2 (6 bases). CDR1 and CDR2 (germline): MNHEY, SVGAGI. This CDR3 has 15 amino acids. V lost 2 bases, J lost 3 bases, and 13 bases lay in between. As DNA, the CDR3 is TGTGCCAGCAGTTACGGGTGGGGGGTAGAAGAGACCCAGTACTTC. This translates into CASSYGWGVEETQYF.

This rearrangement joins TRBV11-3 to TRBJ2-3; weak D call: TRBD1 (5 bases). The CDR3 covers 15 residues. V lost 5 bases, J lost 6 bases, and 18 bases lay in between. Germline CDR1 is SGHNT and CDR2 is YENEEA. CDR3 coding DNA: TGTGCCAGCAGCAACCAGGACAACCCACTCGATACGCAGTATTTT. Translating gives CASSNQDNPLDTQYF. The variable domain in full, completed from reference TRBV11-3 and TRBJ2-3, reads EAGVVQSPRYKIIEKKQPVAFWCNPISGHNTLYWYLQNLGQGPELLIRYENEEAVDDSQLPKDRFSAERLKGVDSTLKIQPAELGDSAVYLCASSNQDNPLDTQYFGPGTRLTVL.

V gene TRBV9 combines with J gene TRBJ2-5; D remains ambiguous. The V end lost 4 bases, the J end lost 7 bases, and 11 bases lay between the germline ends. From germline, CDR1 is SGDLS and CDR2 YYNGEE. The CDR3 runs to 12 residues. Here the CDR3 DNA reads TGTGCCAGCAGCCCCCAGTATGGGACCCAGTACTTC. This gives the protein CASSPQYGTQYF.

The V gene is TRBV5-4, the J gene TRBJ1-1; the D gene is possibly TRBD1 (5 bases). Per germline, CDR1 SGHNT and CDR2 YYREEE (reference sequence). This CDR3 region has 14 residues. With 4 bases removed from V and 1 base from J, the gap between germline ends came to 11 bases. In DNA, the CDR3 is TGTGCCAGCAGCCTCTTACAGGCGAACACTGAAGCTTTCTTT. Encoded protein: CASSLLQANTEAFF.

The rearrangement links TRBV5-4 to TRBJ2-1; the match to TRBD2 covers 10 bases. The CDR3 loop spans 15 amino acids. The germline gives CDR1 SGHNT, CDR2 YYREEE (reference sequence). The V segment lost 0 bases and the J segment 7 bases; nucleotides outside the gene matches: 4. The CDR3 reads CASSLDVSGGNEQFF. The CDR3 DNA reads TGTGCCAGCAGCTTGGATGTTAGCGGGGGGAATGAGCAGTTCTTC. The whole variable domain, filled in from reference TRBV5-4 and TRBJ2-1, reads ETGVTQSPTHLIKTRGQQVTLRCSSQSGHNTVSWYQQALGQGPQFIFQYYREEENGRGNFPPRFSGLQFPNYSSELNVNALELDDSALYLCASSLDVSGGNEQFFGPGTRLTVL.

The rearrangement links TRBV5-5 to TRBJ1-2; maybe TRBD1 (5 bases). Per germline, CDR1 SGHKS and CDR2 YYEKEE (reference sequence). V gave up 4 bases and J gave up 2 bases, with 12 bases separating them. The CDR3 contains 14 residues. Here the CDR3 reads CASSPSRQNYGYTF. DNA for the CDR3: TGTGCCAGCAGCCCATCGCGACAGAACTATGGCTACACCTTC.

Here the CDR3 DNA reads TGTGCCAGCAGCCCAGGCCTTGGACAGGGGATAGGGGAGACCCAGTACTTC. Translation: CASSPGLGQGIGETQYF. The V gene is TRBV7-3, the J gene TRBJ2-5; 9 bases map to TRBD1. This CDR3 has 17 amino acids. V shed 5 bases and J 5 bases; nucleotides not matched to a gene: 15. CDR1 is SGHTA and CDR2 is FQGTGA in the germline V gene.

The chain uses TRBV4-1 and TRBJ2-7, with a possible D match to TRBD1 (6 bases). Germline values: CDR1 MGHRA, CDR2 YSYEKL. The length of the CDR3 is 16 residues. The V gene lost 0 bases and the J gene lost 0 bases, with 12 bases spanning the gap. CDR3 in DNA: TGCGCCAGCAGCCAAGATGACAGGTCAAGCTCCTACGAGCAGTACTTC. Residues: CASSQDDRSSSYEQYF.

The J gene is TRBJ2-1, the V gene TRBV13; D is unclear. Germline CDR1 and CDR2: PRHDT and FYEKMQ (reference sequence). V was shortened by 5 bases and J by 2 bases, with 4 bases between the two germline ends. This CDR3 has 12 amino acids. The CDR3 nucleotides read TGTGCCAGCAGCATCCCCTACAATGAGCAGTTCTTC. Amino acid sequence: CASSIPYNEQFF.

The genes are TRBV6-1 and TRBJ1-2; no definite D call. The CDR3 is 16 residues long. The germline V gene has CDR1 MNHNS and CDR2 SASEGT. Trimming removed 4 bases from V and 6 bases from J, with 21 bases in between. CDR3 in DNA: TGTGCCAGCAGTGGGACCCCTCTAGTTGGGAGGGATGGCTACACCTTC. Protein sequence: CASSGTPLVGRDGYTF.

This chain joins TRBV19 and TRBJ1-2; D may be TRBD1 (5 bases). CDR1 is LNHDA and CDR2 is SQIVND in the germline V gene (reference sequence). V lost 3 bases, J lost 9 bases, and 17 bases lay in between. This CDR3 has 14 residues. In DNA, the CDR3 is TGTGCCAGTAGTATCTCGTCAGGGCGGGATCGCTACACCTTC. Protein sequence: CASSISSGRDRYTF. The entire variable domain, with the rest obtained from reference TRBV19 and TRBJ1-2, is as follows: DGGITQSPKYLFRKEGQNVTLSCEQNLNHDAMYWYRQDPGQGLRLIYYSQIVNDFQKGDIAEGYSVSREKKESFPLTVTSAQKNPTAFYLCASSISSGRDRYTFGSGTRLTVV.

The chain joins TRBV11-2 to TRBJ1-2, with 9 bases matching TRBD1. In germline, CDR1 is SGHAT, CDR2 FQNNGV. V lost 4 bases, J lost 6 bases, and 9 bases stayed unmatched. This CDR3 region has 15 residues. The CDR3 here is CASSSLRDRDNGYTF. The CDR3 DNA sequence: TGTGCCAGCAGCTCCCTCCGGGACAGGGATAATGGCTACACCTTC. Looking up the rest from reference TRBV11-2 and TRBJ1-2 gives the full variable domain: EAGVAQSPRYKIIEKRQSVAFWCNPISGHATLYWYQQILGQGPKLLIQFQNNGVVDDSQLPKDRFSAERLKGVDSTLKIQPAKLEDSAVYLCASSSLRDRDNGYTFGSGTRLTVV.